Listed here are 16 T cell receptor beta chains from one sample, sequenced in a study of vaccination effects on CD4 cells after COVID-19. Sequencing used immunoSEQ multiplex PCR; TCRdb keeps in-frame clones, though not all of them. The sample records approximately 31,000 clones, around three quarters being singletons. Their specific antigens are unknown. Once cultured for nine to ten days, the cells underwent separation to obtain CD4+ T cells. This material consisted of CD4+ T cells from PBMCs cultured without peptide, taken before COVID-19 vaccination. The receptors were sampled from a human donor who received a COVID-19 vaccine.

CDR3 coding DNA: TGCACCAGCAGCCAAGGAGTCTCCAATCAGCCCCAGCATTTT. Protein sequence: CTSSQGVSNQPQHF. V is TRBV1 and J is TRBJ1-5. TRBV1 is recorded as a pseudogene. This CDR3 has 14 amino acids.

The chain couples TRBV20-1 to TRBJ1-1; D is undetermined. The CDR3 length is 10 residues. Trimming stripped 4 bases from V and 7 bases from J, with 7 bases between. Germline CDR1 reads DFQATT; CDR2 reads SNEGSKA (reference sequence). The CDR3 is CSAIKIEAFF. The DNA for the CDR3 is TGCAGTGCTATCAAGATTGAAGCTTTCTTT.

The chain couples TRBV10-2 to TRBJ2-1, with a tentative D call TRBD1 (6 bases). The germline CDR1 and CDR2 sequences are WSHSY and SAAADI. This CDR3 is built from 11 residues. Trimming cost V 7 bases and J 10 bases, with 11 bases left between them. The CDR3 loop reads CASMERGEQFF. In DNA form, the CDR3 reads TGCGCCAGCATGGAAAGGGGGGAGCAGTTCTTC.

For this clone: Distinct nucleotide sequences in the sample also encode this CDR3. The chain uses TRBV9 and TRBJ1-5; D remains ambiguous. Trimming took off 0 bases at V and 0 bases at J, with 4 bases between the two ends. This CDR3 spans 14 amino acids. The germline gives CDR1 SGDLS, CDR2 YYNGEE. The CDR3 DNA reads TGTGCCAGCAGCGTAGGTTATAGCAATCAGCCCCAGCATTTT. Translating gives CASSVGYSNQPQHF.

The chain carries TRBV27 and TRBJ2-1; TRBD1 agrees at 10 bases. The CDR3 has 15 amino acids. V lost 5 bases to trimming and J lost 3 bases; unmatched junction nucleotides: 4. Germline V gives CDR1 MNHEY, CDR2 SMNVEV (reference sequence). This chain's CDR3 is CASSRTGGRYNEQFF. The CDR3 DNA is TGTGCCAGCAGTAGGACAGGGGGGCGCTACAATGAGCAGTTCTTC.

CDR3 DNA sequence: TGTGCCTGGAGTGGAGGGGACAGGCGGGTAAACTATGGCTACACCTTC. It is translated as CAWSGGDRRVNYGYTF. The J gene is TRBJ1-2, the V gene TRBV30; 8 bases line up with TRBD1. Per the germline V gene, CDR1 is GTSNPN and CDR2 is SVGIG (reference sequence). This CDR3 has 16 residues. The V segment lost 1 base and the J segment 2 bases; nucleotides outside the gene matches: 9. Full variable domain (remainder filled in from reference TRBV30 and TRBJ1-2): SQTIHQWPATLVQPVGSPLSLECTVEGTSNPNLYWYRQAAGRGLQLLFYSVGIGQISSEVPQNLSASRPQDRQFILSSKKLLLSDSGFYLCAWSGGDRRVNYGYTFGSGTRLTVV.

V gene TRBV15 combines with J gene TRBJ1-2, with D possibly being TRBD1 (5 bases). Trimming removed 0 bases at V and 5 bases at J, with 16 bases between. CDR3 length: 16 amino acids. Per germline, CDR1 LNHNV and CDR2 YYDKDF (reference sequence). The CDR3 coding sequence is TGTGCCACCAGCAGAGAGGGGGGTACCACTCATTATGGCTACACCTTC. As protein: CATSREGGTTHYGYTF.

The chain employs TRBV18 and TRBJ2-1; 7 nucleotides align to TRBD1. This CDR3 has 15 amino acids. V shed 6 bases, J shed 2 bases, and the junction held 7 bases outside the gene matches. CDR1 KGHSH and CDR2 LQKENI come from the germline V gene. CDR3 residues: CASSPYGTAYNEQFF. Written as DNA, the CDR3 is TGTGCCAGCTCCCCTTACGGGACAGCCTACAATGAGCAGTTCTTC.

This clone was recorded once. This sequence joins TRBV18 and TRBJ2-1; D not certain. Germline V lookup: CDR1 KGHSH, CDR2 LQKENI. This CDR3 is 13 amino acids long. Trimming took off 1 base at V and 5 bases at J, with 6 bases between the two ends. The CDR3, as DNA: TGTGCCAGCTCACCACGCTTAGACAATGAGCAGTTCTTC. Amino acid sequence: CASSPRLDNEQFF.

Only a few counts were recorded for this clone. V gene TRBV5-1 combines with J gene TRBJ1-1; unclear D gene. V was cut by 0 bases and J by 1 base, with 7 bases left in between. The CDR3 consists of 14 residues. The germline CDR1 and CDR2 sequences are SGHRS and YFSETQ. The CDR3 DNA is TGCGCCAGCAGCTTGGAGGGCAGGAACACTGAAGCTTTCTTT. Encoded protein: CASSLEGRNTEAFF.

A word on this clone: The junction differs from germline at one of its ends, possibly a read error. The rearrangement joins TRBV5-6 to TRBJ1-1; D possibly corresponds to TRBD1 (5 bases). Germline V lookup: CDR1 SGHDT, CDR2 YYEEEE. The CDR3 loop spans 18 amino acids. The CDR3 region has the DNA TGTGCCAGCAGCTTGGATTATGGTGGTCAGGGAATGAAAACTGAAGCTTTCTTT. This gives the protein CASSLDYGGQGMKTEAFF.

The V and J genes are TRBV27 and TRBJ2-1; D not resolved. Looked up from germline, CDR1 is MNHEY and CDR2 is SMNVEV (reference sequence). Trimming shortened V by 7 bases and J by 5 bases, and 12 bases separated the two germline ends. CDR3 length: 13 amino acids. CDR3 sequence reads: CASIETGHNEQFF. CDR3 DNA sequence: TGTGCCAGCATCGAAACCGGCCACAATGAGCAGTTCTTC.

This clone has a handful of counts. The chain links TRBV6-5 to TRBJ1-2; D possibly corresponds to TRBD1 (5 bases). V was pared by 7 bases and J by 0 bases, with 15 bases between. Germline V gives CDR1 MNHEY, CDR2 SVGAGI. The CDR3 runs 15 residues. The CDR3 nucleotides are TGTGCCAGCACAGGTAGCCAGGGCGCTAACTATGGCTACACCTTC. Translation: CASTGSQGANYGYTF.

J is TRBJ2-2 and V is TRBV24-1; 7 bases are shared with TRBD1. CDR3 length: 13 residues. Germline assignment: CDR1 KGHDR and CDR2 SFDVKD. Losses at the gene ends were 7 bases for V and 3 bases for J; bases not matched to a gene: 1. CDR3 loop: CATRGQYTGELFF. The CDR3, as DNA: TGTGCCACCAGGGGACAGTACACCGGGGAGCTGTTTTTT.

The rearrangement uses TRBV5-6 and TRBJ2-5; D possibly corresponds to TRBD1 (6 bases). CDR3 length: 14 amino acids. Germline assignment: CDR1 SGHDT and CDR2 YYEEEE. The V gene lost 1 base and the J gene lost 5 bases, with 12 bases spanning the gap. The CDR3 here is CASSLWGLGETQYF. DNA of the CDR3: TGTGCCAGCAGCTTGTGGGGGCTAGGGGAGACCCAGTACTTC.

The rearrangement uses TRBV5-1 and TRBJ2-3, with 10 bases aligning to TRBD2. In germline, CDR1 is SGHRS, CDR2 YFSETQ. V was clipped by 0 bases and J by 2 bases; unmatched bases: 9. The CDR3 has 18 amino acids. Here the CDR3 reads CASSLESGRAGDTDTQYF. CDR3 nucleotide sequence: TGCGCCAGCAGCTTGGAAAGCGGGAGGGCCGGGGACACAGATACGCAGTATTTT.